The 12 T cell receptor beta chains presented below share a single source sample, sequenced in a study of blood T cell repertoires in COVID-19. This table comes from immunoSEQ multiplex PCR, and its TCRdb copy is limited to in-frame clones, with some not included. The table has some 350,000 clones, roughly nine tenths seen once. The sequencing sample was made of PBMCs or T cells enriched from blood (not recorded which). Source of these receptors: a man between 18 and 35 years old who had recovered from COVID-19.

This chain connects TRBV18 to TRBJ1-2; TRBD1 agrees at 9 bases. Germline V gene data show CDR1 as KGHSH and CDR2 as LQKENI. CDR3 length: 16 residues. V lost 1 base to trimming and J lost 3 bases; unmatched junction nucleotides: 6. CDR3 region: CASSPLKDRGHYGYTF. The DNA of the CDR3 is TGTGCCAGCTCACCACTCAAGGACAGGGGACACTATGGCTACACCTTC.

DNA of the CDR3: TGTGCCAGCAGCGGAGAAAGGGGGCAGGACTATGGCTACACCTTC. This translates into CASSGERGQDYGYTF. The chain employs TRBV9 and TRBJ1-2, with 7 bases fitting TRBD1. Losses at the gene ends were 3 bases for V and 3 bases for J; bases not matched to a gene: 8. CDR3 length: 15 residues. CDR1 and CDR2 from the germline V gene are SGDLS and YYNGEE.

This sequence joins TRBV7-2 and TRBJ1-5; TRBD1 matches at 7 bases. In germline, CDR1 is SGHTA, CDR2 FQGNSA. This CDR3 is built from 14 residues. With 7 bases clipped from V and 0 bases from J, the junction kept 3 bases outside the gene matches. The chain's CDR3 is CASKDRNSNQPQHF. DNA for the CDR3: TGTGCCAGCAAGGACAGGAATAGCAATCAGCCCCAGCATTTT.

In its sample, this clone was seen once. The rearrangement links TRBV7-3 to TRBJ2-2; 11 positions match TRBD2. Germline V gives CDR1 SGHTA, CDR2 FQGTGA. The ends lost 4 bases at V and 7 bases at J; junction bases unmatched: 11. The CDR3 extends over 17 amino acids. This CDR3 reads CASSSLIGLAGHGELFF. As DNA, the CDR3 is TGTGCCAGCAGCTCCCTGATTGGACTAGCGGGTCACGGGGAGCTGTTTTTT.

This rearrangement joins TRBV5-5 to TRBJ1-4; TRBD1 is a possible D gene (5 bases). The germline V and J ends were trimmed by 3 bases and 5 bases, with 17 bases remaining between them. CDR3 length: 16 residues. Germline V gives CDR1 SGHKS, CDR2 YYEKEE (reference sequence). The CDR3 sequence: CASSWEHRRPNEKLFF. In nucleotides, the CDR3 is TGTGCCAGCAGCTGGGAACACAGGAGACCGAATGAAAAACTGTTTTTT. The full variable domain, with the rest looked up from reference TRBV5-5 and TRBJ1-4, is DAGVTQSPTHLIKTRGQQVTLRCSPISGHKSVSWYQQVLGQGPQFIFQYYEKEERGRGNFPDRFSARQFPNYSSELNVNALLLGDSALYLCASSWEHRRPNEKLFFGSGTQLSVL.

This clone was picked up one time. The J gene is TRBJ2-3, the V gene TRBV7-2; the D gene is possibly TRBD2 (6 bases). Trimming pared 1 base from V and 4 bases from J, leaving 15 bases between. Germline CDR1 reads SGHTA; CDR2 reads FQGNSA. This CDR3 is 16 amino acids long. The CDR3 spells CASSLGWGQRADTQYF. The CDR3 nucleotides are TGTGCCAGCAGCTTAGGCTGGGGTCAGCGGGCAGATACGCAGTATTTT.

V and J are TRBV27 and TRBJ1-6, with D tentatively TRBD1 (5 bases). Germline V gene sequence: CDR1 MNHEY, CDR2 SMNVEV (reference sequence). The CDR3 spans 14 residues. V was pared by 2 bases and J by 9 bases, with 11 bases between. The CDR3 sequence: CASSLRSGGSPLHF. The CDR3 region has the DNA TGTGCCAGCAGTTTACGATCGGGGGGTTCACCCCTCCACTTT.

The chain links TRBV24-1 to TRBJ2-3; 13 positions agree with TRBD2. The CDR3 loop spans 14 amino acids. With 9 bases clipped from V and 11 bases from J, the junction kept 10 bases outside the gene matches. Germline assignment: CDR1 KGHDR and CDR2 SFDVKD. The CDR3 loop reads CATDGTSGIEEQYF. The CDR3 DNA is TGTGCCACCGACGGGACTAGCGGGATCGAGGAGCAGTATTTT.

This sequence joins TRBV6-5 and TRBJ2-7; possible D gene TRBD2, 5 bases. CDR3 size: 13 residues. V shed 10 bases and J shed 0 bases, with 13 bases lying between them. Germline lookup yields CDR1 MNHEY and CDR2 SVGAGI. CDR3 sequence: CATRAGLSYEQYF. Written as DNA, the CDR3 is TGTGCCACCCGGGCAGGACTCTCCTACGAGCAGTACTTC.

The chain carries TRBV5-1 and TRBJ2-7; TRBD1 aligns across 7 bases. The CDR3 is made up of 15 amino acids. Germline V gives CDR1 SGHRS, CDR2 YFSETQ. J was trimmed by 1 base and V by 5 bases; bases with no gene match: 9. The CDR3 coding sequence is TGCGCCAGCAGGTTGACAGGGCTGGGATCCTACGAGCAGTACTTC. As protein: CASRLTGLGSYEQYF.

This chain links TRBV19 with TRBJ1-2, with D possibly matching TRBD1 (6 bases). V gave up 4 bases and J gave up 0 bases, with 18 bases separating them. CDR3 length: 17 amino acids. Germline V lookup: CDR1 LNHDA, CDR2 SQIVND (reference sequence). The CDR3 nucleotides are TGTGCCAGTAGTACGACGGGACATGTCGCTTCTAACTATGGCTACACCTTC. Its translation: CASSTTGHVASNYGYTF.

The chain combines TRBV3-1 (or the pseudogene TRBV3-2) with TRBJ2-2; TRBD1 agrees at 8 bases. The CDR3 totals 14 residues. The junction had 5 bases not matched to a gene; V was cut back by 3 bases and J by 8 bases. The germline CDR1 and CDR2 sequences are LGHDT and YNNKEL (reference sequence). Here the CDR3 DNA reads TGTGCCAGCAGCCACGGACAGGGTATGGGGGAGCTGTTTTTT. The encoded protein is CASSHGQGMGELFF.